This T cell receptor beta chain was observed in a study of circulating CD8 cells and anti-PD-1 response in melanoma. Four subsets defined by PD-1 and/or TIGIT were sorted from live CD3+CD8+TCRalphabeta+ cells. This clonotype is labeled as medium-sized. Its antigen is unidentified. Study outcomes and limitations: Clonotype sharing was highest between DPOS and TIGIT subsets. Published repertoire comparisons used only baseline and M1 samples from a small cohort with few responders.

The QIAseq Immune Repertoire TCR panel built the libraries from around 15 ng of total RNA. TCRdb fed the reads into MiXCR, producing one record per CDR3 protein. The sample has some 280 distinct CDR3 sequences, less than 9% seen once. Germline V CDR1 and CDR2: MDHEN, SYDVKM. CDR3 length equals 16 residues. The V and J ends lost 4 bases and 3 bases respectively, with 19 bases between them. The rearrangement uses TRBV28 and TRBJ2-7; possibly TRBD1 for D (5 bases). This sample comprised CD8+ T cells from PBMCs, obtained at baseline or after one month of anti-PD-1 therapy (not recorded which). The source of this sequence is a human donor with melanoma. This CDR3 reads CASSSVDTKFHYEQYF. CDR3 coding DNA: TGTGCCAGCAGTTCGGTGGACACCAAATTTCACTACGAGCAGTACTTC.